This T cell receptor beta chain stems from a study of control samples from healthy donors and cancer patients. This clone was counted only a few times. CDR3 length: 13 amino acids. CDR1 WSHSY and CDR2 SAAADI come from the germline V gene. With 5 bases removed from V and 6 bases from J, the gap between germline ends came to 11 bases. Profiled with immunoSEQ multiplex PCR; TCRdb holds only in-frame clones, not every one. Of more than 85,000 clones in the sample, roughly 84% were seen once. The sample comprised PBMCs. V is TRBV10-2 and J is TRBJ2-1; tentative D call: TRBD1 (5 bases). This clonotype originated in a man aged 70 or older with lung cancer. CDR3 DNA sequence: TGCGCCAGCAGTATGGCAGGGCCCAATGAGCAGTTCTTC. Amino acids: CASSMAGPNEQFF.